The rows below give T cell receptor beta chains drawn from one sample of a study of cytomegalovirus exposure and HLA in healthy donors. The data were produced by immunoSEQ multiplex PCR, yet TCRdb's version contains in-frame clones alone and is incomplete. The sample yields 110,000 or so clones, approximately 91% seen once. Sample: PBMCs. The receptors derive from a man aged 18 to 29 in good health and CMV-seropositive. The CDR3 runs from the conserved cysteine through the conserved F or W. D genes are given only for firm matches. The size entry is marked missing in some rows and otherwise reads once, few, many or a size class.

V gene: TRBV10-3
J gene: TRBJ1-2
clone size: NA
D gene: NA
CDR3 DNA: TGTGCCATCAGCGAAAAACTAGACTCTAACTATGGCTACACCTTC
CDR3 protein: CAISEKLDSNYGYTF

V gene: TRBV11-2
J gene: TRBJ2-7
clone size: NA
D gene: NA
CDR3 DNA: TGTGCCAGCAGCCCCAGGGTCCCTTCGGCCTACGAGCAGTACTTC
CDR3 protein: CASSPRVPSAYEQYF

V gene: TRBV5-4
J gene: TRBJ2-1
clone size: NA
D gene: NA
CDR3 DNA: TGTGCCAGCATTCTCATCCCGAACGGCAATGAGCAGTTCTTC
CDR3 protein: CASILIPNGNEQFF

V gene: TRBV7-2
J gene: TRBJ2-7
clone size: NA
D gene: NA
CDR3 DNA: TGTGCCAGCAGCTTAGGGGTGGGCCCGGCCTCCTTC
CDR3 protein: CASSLGVGPASF

V gene: TRBV5-5
J gene: TRBJ2-7
clone size: few
D gene: TRBD2
CDR3 DNA: TGTGCCAGCAGCTTGTTGGGAGGGAAATCGGCTTCCTACGAGCAGTACTTC
CDR3 protein: CASSLLGGKSASYEQYF

V gene: TRBV19
J gene: TRBJ2-6
clone size: NA
D gene: TRBD1
CDR3 DNA: TGTGCCAGTAGTATAGACGCCCTAAACAGGGGTTTTGGTTCCGGGGCCAACGTCCTGACTTTC
CDR3 protein: CASSIDALNRGFGSGANVLTF

V gene: TRBV11-2
J gene: TRBJ2-7
clone size: once
D gene: TRBD1
CDR3 DNA: TGTGCCAGCCGCCCCTCCGGACAGGGTAGGACCTACGAGCAGTACTTC
CDR3 protein: CASRPSGQGRTYEQYF

V gene: TRBV29-1
J gene: TRBJ2-7
clone size: NA
D gene: TRBD1
CDR3 DNA: TGCAGCGTTTCCCGTGACAGGGAACAGCAGTACTTC
CDR3 protein: CSVSRDREQQYF

V gene: TRBV6-5
J gene: TRBJ2-1
clone size: NA
D gene: NA
CDR3 DNA: TGTGCCAGCAGTCCGACAGGACCCTCCTACAATGAGCAGTTCTTC
CDR3 protein: CASSPTGPSYNEQFF

V gene: TRBV19
J gene: TRBJ2-7
clone size: NA
D gene: NA
CDR3 DNA: TGTGCCAGTAGTAGTGCGGCGGACTGGCCATACGAGCAGTACTTC
CDR3 protein: CASSSAADWPYEQYF

V gene: TRBV6-1
J gene: TRBJ2-1
clone size: many
D gene: NA
CDR3 DNA: TGTGCCAGCAGCCCGAGTAGCGAGAATGAGCAGTTCTTC
CDR3 protein: CASSPSSENEQFF

V gene: TRBV28
J gene: TRBJ1-6
clone size: NA
D gene: NA
CDR3 DNA: TGTGCCAGCAGTTCCGGACAGCCAAATTCACCCCTCCACTTT
CDR3 protein: CASSSGQPNSPLHF

V gene: TRBV28
J gene: TRBJ2-2
clone size: NA
D gene: TRBD1
CDR3 DNA: TGTGCCAGCAGTTATTGGGGGACCCGGGACAGGGGTTTCGGGGAGCTGTTTTTT
CDR3 protein: CASSYWGTRDRGFGELFF

V gene: TRBV5-4
J gene: TRBJ1-2
clone size: once
D gene: NA
CDR3 DNA: TGTGCCAGCAGCTTGGCTCAGGGTGGCTATGGCTACACCTTC
CDR3 protein: CASSLAQGGYGYTF

V gene: TRBV9
J gene: TRBJ1-2
clone size: NA
D gene: NA
CDR3 DNA: TGTGCCAGCAGCGTAGGTGGCAAAGGGGCCGTTCGTCACTATGGCTACACCTTC
CDR3 protein: CASSVGGKGAVRHYGYTF

V gene: TRBV7-9
J gene: TRBJ2-2
clone size: NA
D gene: NA
CDR3 DNA: TGTGCCAGCAGCCCCGGGGGGGACAGGGTCGGCGGGGAGCTGTTTTTT
CDR3 protein: CASSPGGDRVGGELFF

V gene: TRBV9
J gene: TRBJ2-1
clone size: NA
D gene: TRBD2
CDR3 DNA: TGTGCCAGCAGCGTAGGGACTAGCGGTTACAATGAGCAGTTCTTC
CDR3 protein: CASSVGTSGYNEQFF

V gene: TRBV28
J gene: TRBJ2-1
clone size: once
D gene: NA
CDR3 DNA: TGTGCCAGCAAAAGAGAAATAGCAAACTATGTTGAGCAGTTCTTC
CDR3 protein: CASKREIANYVEQFF

V gene: TRBV5-4
J gene: TRBJ2-5
clone size: NA
D gene: TRBD2
CDR3 DNA: TGTGCCAGCAGCAAACCGACTAGCGGGGGTGAGACCCAGTACTTC
CDR3 protein: CASSKPTSGGETQYF

V gene: TRBV29-1
J gene: TRBJ1-4
clone size: NA
D gene: NA
CDR3 DNA: TGCAGCGTTGGGTCGTTGGGCTTGCAGAAACTGTTTTTT
CDR3 protein: CSVGSLGLQKLFF

V gene: TRBV5-1
J gene: TRBJ1-4
clone size: NA
D gene: NA
CDR3 DNA: TGCGCCAGCAGCCCCAGGTCAACTAATGAAAAACTGTTTTTT
CDR3 protein: CASSPRSTNEKLFF

V gene: TRBV5-8
J gene: TRBJ1-2
clone size: NA
D gene: NA
CDR3 DNA: TGTGCCAGCAGCTTGGGGGCTCCAACTAACTATGGCTACACCTTC
CDR3 protein: CASSLGAPTNYGYTF

V gene: TRBV7-8
J gene: TRBJ1-1
clone size: NA
D gene: TRBD1
CDR3 DNA: TGTGCCAGCAGCTTAAGGGACAGGTCCTCAAACACTGAAGCTTTCTTT
CDR3 protein: CASSLRDRSSNTEAFF

V gene: TRBV28
J gene: TRBJ1-2
clone size: NA
D gene: NA
CDR3 DNA: TGTGCCAGCAGTTTCGACAGCCTATATGGCTACACCTTC
CDR3 protein: CASSFDSLYGYTF

V gene: TRBV9
J gene: TRBJ2-1
clone size: NA
D gene: TRBD2
CDR3 DNA: TGTGCCAGCAGCGTAGTAGGCCTAGCGGGGGGGATGGCCTACAATGAGCAGTTCTTC
CDR3 protein: CASSVVGLAGGMAYNEQFF